The 27 T cell receptor beta chains presented below share a single source sample, sequenced in a study of glioma-infiltrating T cells. Amplification of TCR alpha and beta CDR3 regions from RNA used iRepertoire nested multiplex PCR. In TCRdb, the multiplex PCR reads were re-called with MiXCR into one record per CDR3 protein. Among roughly 120,000 distinct CDR3 sequences, approximately 23% were seen once, and the ten largest hold approximately 14%. Sequencing was performed on glioma tissue, nonneoplastic brain tissue, or PBMCs (not recorded which). All receptors derive from a human donor with low-grade glioma or glioblastoma, undergoing nonglioma brain surgery, or in good health (not recorded which).

This clonotype was found many times. V gene TRBV6-1 combines with J gene TRBJ1-1, with D tentatively TRBD1 (5 bases). Germline loops: CDR1 MNHNS, CDR2 SASEGT. The CDR3 length is 13 residues. The V gene lost 5 bases and the J gene lost 3 bases, with 10 bases spanning the gap. The CDR3: CASSPGHYTEAFF. The CDR3, as DNA: TGTGCCAGCAGTCCTGGACATTACACTGAAGCTTTCTTT.

Note on this clonotype: Being one base from a much bigger clone, this may be a read error. V is TRBV3-1 and J is TRBJ2-1; D unclear. Germline V gives CDR1 LGHDT, CDR2 YNNKEL (reference sequence). This CDR3 spans 15 amino acids. Trimming left V 4 bases short and J 4 bases short, with 14 bases between. CDR3 DNA sequence: TGTGCCAGCAGCCTGACCACGTCGAATTACAATGAGCAGTTCTTC. Translated: CASSLTTSNYNEQFF.

This clonotype occurred a few times. The chain combines TRBV9 with TRBJ2-7, with no clear D. Deletions cut 4 bases from V and 2 bases from J, with 10 bases between. The CDR3 spans 13 residues. Germline V gene data show CDR1 as SGDLS and CDR2 as YYNGEE. In nucleotides, the CDR3 is TGTGCCAGCAGCCCCAACAGCGCCTACGAGCAGTACTTC. Translating gives CASSPNSAYEQYF.

Points on this clonotype: Since the CDR3 does not end with the conserved phenylalanine or tryptophan, this likely comes from a read error. The DNA is omitted, as the CDR3 cannot be located on it reliably, and the CDR3 follows TCRdb's listing. The gene calls are TRBV15 and TRBJ1-5; the listed D gene, TRBD1, was not tested against the DNA. Including both end residues, the CDR3 is 15 amino acids long. CDR1 and CDR2 from the germline V gene are LNHNV and YYDKDF (reference sequence). CDR3 loop: CATSRGDSSNQPQHS.

This clonotype was observed many times. The rearrangement joins TRBV10-3 to TRBJ2-2; D might be TRBD2 (6 bases). Deletions cut 2 bases from V and 2 bases from J, with 18 bases between. Germline values: CDR1 ENHRY, CDR2 SYGVKD. CDR3 size: 18 residues. Here the CDR3 DNA reads TGTGCCATCAGTGAGGAAGAAGTCGACGGGACTAACACCGGGGAGCTGTTTTTT. Its protein product is CAISEEEVDGTNTGELFF.

The genes are TRBV24-1 and TRBJ2-3, with D possibly matching TRBD2 (5 bases). The CDR3 length is 15 residues. Per germline, CDR1 KGHDR and CDR2 SFDVKD. The V and J ends lost 3 bases and 0 bases respectively, with 9 bases between them. CDR3 nucleotides: TGTGCCACCAGTGATGCGGGTTCTAGCACAGATACGCAGTATTTT. It encodes CATSDAGSSTDTQYF.

The sample holds one count of this clonotype. A much larger clone is a single base away; this may be a read error. V and J are TRBV6-1 and TRBJ1-5; perhaps TRBD1 as D (5 bases). CDR1 MNHNS and CDR2 SASEGT come from the germline V gene. The length of the CDR3 is 15 residues. DNA for the CDR3: TGTGCCAGCAGGGGACGAGGCTATAGCGATCAGCCCCAGCATTTT. Amino acid sequence: CASRGRGYSDQPQHF.

Details on this clonotype: The conserved phenylalanine or tryptophan is not found at the CDR3 terminus, so this likely reflects a read error. V and J are TRBV7-6 and TRBJ2-5; no firm D call. Germline V CDR1 and CDR2: SGHVS, FNYEAQ. The V and J ends lost 2 bases and 4 bases respectively, with 14 bases between them. There are 15 residues in the CDR3. CDR3 sequence reads: CASSLFSASTETQYY. In DNA, the CDR3 is TGTGCCAGCAGCTTATTTTCCGCTAGTACAGAGACCCAGTACTAC.

A remark on this clonotype: The junction differs from germline at one of its ends, possibly a read error. The J gene is TRBJ2-1, the V gene TRBV6-2 or TRBV6-3; tentatively, D is TRBD2 (5 bases). This CDR3 spans 15 amino acids. Germline V gene sequence: CDR1 MNHEY, CDR2 SVGEGT. The CDR3 coding sequence is TGTGCTAGCAGTGACTACGAACGAATGGGGAATGAACAGTTCTTC. It codes for CASSDYERMGNEQFF.

This clonotype came up once. It may be a read error: a sequence one base away is much more abundant. The V gene is TRBV19, the J gene TRBJ1-3, with D uncertain. Trimming took off 5 bases at V and 4 bases at J, with 12 bases between the two ends. CDR1 is LNHDA, CDR2 SQIVND, per germline (reference sequence). The CDR3 sequence is 14 residues long. CDR3 residues: CASSPTLQGNTIYF. The CDR3 region has the DNA TGTGCCAGTAGTCCGACATTACAAGGAAACACCATATATTTT.

This clonotype was counted many times. The J gene is TRBJ2-2, the V gene TRBV29-1; unclear D gene. Germline assignment: CDR1 SQVTM and CDR2 ANQGSEA. The V end was cut by 4 bases, the J end by 3 bases, with 12 bases between. The CDR3 sequence is 14 residues long. The CDR3 nucleotides are TGCAGCGTTGGCTGGTCACCGGACACCGGGGAGCTGTTTTTT. Its protein product is CSVGWSPDTGELFF.

A note on this clonotype: A read error is possible here, since a much larger clone lies one base away. The CDR3 DNA follows: TGTGCCAGCAGCTTAGCCGGGACTAGCAACGATGGGCAGTTCTTC. Its protein is CASSLAGTSNDGQFF. This rearrangement joins TRBV7-9 to TRBJ2-1, with 9 bases fitting TRBD2. The junction had 9 bases not matched to a gene; V was cut back by 0 bases and J by 12 bases. Germline-derived CDR1 and CDR2 are SEHNR and FQNEAQ (reference sequence). CDR3 size: 15 residues.

This clonotype was observed many times. A clone one base away is much larger, so this may be a read error. This chain's CDR3 is CASRLGGLAGYEQYF. The CDR3 region has the DNA TGTGCCAGCCGCTTAGGGGGACTAGCGGGCTACGAGCAGTACTTC. The chain couples TRBV7-2 to TRBJ2-7; 12 bases are a match to TRBD2. In germline, CDR1 is SGHTA, CDR2 FQGNSA. The CDR3 has 15 residues.

This clonotype was recorded at least ten times. CDR3 residues: CASSYGLESSYNEQFF. The DNA for the CDR3 is TGTGCCAGCAGTTACGGGCTGGAGAGCTCCTACAATGAGCAGTTCTTC. The chain couples TRBV6-6 to TRBJ2-1; D is uncertain. Germline lookup yields CDR1 MNHNY and CDR2 SVGAGI (reference sequence). The V and J ends lost 2 bases and 0 bases respectively, with 11 bases between them. The CDR3 totals 16 residues.

As regards this clonotype: The germline gene is not matched at one end of the junction; a read error may be the cause. The J gene is TRBJ1-6, the V gene TRBV27; D might be TRBD1 (6 bases). Germline V gene sequence: CDR1 MNHEY, CDR2 SMNVEV (reference sequence). The CDR3 loop spans 14 amino acids. The CDR3, as DNA: TGTGTCAGCAGAACGGACAGCTATAATACACCCCTCCACTTT. Translation gives CVSRTDSYNTPLHF.

The table lists this clonotype with a few counts. The chain joins TRBV29-1 to TRBJ1-1, with a weak D call TRBD1 (5 bases). V dropped 0 bases and J dropped 0 bases, with 14 bases sitting between them. This CDR3 is built from 16 residues. Germline V lookup: CDR1 SQVTM, CDR2 ANQGSEA. The CDR3 DNA follows: TGCAGCGTTGAAGAGAGGGGCAAGCTCATGAACACTGAAGCTTTCTTT. This sequence encodes CSVEERGKLMNTEAFF.

In this sample, this clonotype turned up many times. This chain links TRBV24-1 with TRBJ2-3; D gene unclear. This CDR3 spans 13 amino acids. Trimming pared 7 bases from V and 4 bases from J, leaving 11 bases between. Germline V CDR1 and CDR2: KGHDR, SFDVKD. CDR3 DNA sequence: TGTGCCACCAGGGGAAGCGTGGCAGATACGCAGTATTTT. Its protein is CATRGSVADTQYF.

This clonotype was seen repeatedly, ten times or more. The genes are TRBV3-1 and TRBJ2-1; D is ambiguous. CDR1 and CDR2 (germline): LGHDT, YNNKEL (reference sequence). The CDR3 is 15 residues long. The V gene lost 1 base and the J gene lost 0 bases, with 7 bases spanning the gap. In DNA, the CDR3 is TGTGCCAGCAGCCAAGGGGCGGTCTCCTACAATGAGCAGTTCTTC. Residues: CASSQGAVSYNEQFF.

Comments on this clonotype: An end of the junction differs from the germline gene, which may be a read error. Here the CDR3 DNA reads TGTGCCGGCAGCTTGTTGCAGGAGACCCAGTACTTC. Translated, it gives CAGSLLQETQYF. This chain links TRBV5-4 with TRBJ2-5; D is ambiguous. Germline V gene sequence: CDR1 SGHNT, CDR2 YYREEE (reference sequence). CDR3 length: 12 residues.

Only a few counts were recorded for this clonotype. Just one base apart from a much larger clone, this may be a read error. CDR3 amino acids: CASSYPGLGQPQHF. The CDR3 region has the DNA TGTGCCAGCAGTTACCCGGGTTTGGGTCAGCCCCAGCATTTT. The V gene is TRBV6-6, the J gene TRBJ1-5; no reliable D call. The CDR3 is made up of 14 amino acids. CDR1 and CDR2 from the germline V gene are MNHNY and SVGAGI (reference sequence). The V end was cut by 2 bases, the J end by 6 bases, with 11 bases between.

At least ten counts were recorded for this clonotype. The V and J genes are TRBV6-6 and TRBJ2-1, with 7 positions matching TRBD2. The junction had 12 bases not matched to a gene; V was cut back by 0 bases and J by 10 bases. The CDR3 extends over 16 amino acids. Germline CDR1 reads MNHNY; CDR2 reads SVGAGI (reference sequence). The chain's CDR3 is CASSYSPSGILREQFF. CDR3 nucleotide sequence: TGTGCCAGCAGTTACTCCCCTAGCGGTATTTTGAGGGAGCAGTTCTTC.

This chain connects TRBV9 to TRBJ1-2; D is ambiguous. Germline V gene sequence: CDR1 SGDLS, CDR2 YYNGEE. CDR3 length equals 14 residues. Trimming left V 3 bases short and J 4 bases short, with 13 bases between. CDR3 amino acids: CASSAYDRPYGYTF. DNA for the CDR3: TGTGCCAGCAGCGCATACGACCGCCCCTATGGCTACACCTTC.

This clonotype has ten or more counts. CDR3 region: CASSYMADNTEAFF. CDR3 coding DNA: TGTGCCAGCAGTTACATGGCAGATAACACTGAAGCTTTCTTT. The rearrangement links TRBV6-2 or TRBV6-3 to TRBJ1-1, with no clear D. Germline CDR1 reads MNHEY; CDR2 reads SVGEGT. CDR3 size: 14 residues. Trimming shortened V by 2 bases and J by 2 bases, and 9 bases separated the two germline ends.

This clonotype was found once. Just one base apart from a much larger clone, this may be a read error. The J gene is TRBJ2-1, the V gene TRBV10-3; the D gene could be TRBD1 or TRBD2 (6 bases each). Germline V gene data show CDR1 as ENHRY and CDR2 as SYGVKD. The CDR3 totals 15 residues. The CDR3 region is CAISESGGGRNEKFF. CDR3 nucleotide sequence: TGTGCCATCAGTGAGTCAGGGGGAGGTAGAAATGAGAAGTTCTTC.

This clonotype was recorded at least ten times. The chain carries TRBV2 and TRBJ1-2, with 7 bases that match TRBD1. The CDR3 covers 12 residues. J was trimmed by 3 bases and V by 5 bases; bases with no gene match: 0. Germline CDR1 SNHLY, CDR2 FYNNEI. Here the CDR3 DNA reads TGTGCCAGCAGTCAGGGGGACTATGGCTACACCTTC. Its translation: CASSQGDYGYTF.

This clonotype was detected ten times or more. The chain employs TRBV25-1 and TRBJ1-1, with TRBD1 as a possible D gene (5 bases). The CDR3 totals 13 residues. The germline V gene encodes CDR1 MGHDK and CDR2 SYGVNS. The germline V and J ends were trimmed by 7 bases and 5 bases, with 14 bases remaining between them. The DNA of the CDR3 is TGTGCCAGCATCCAGGGAAGTGGGACTGAAGCTTTCTTT. Its protein product is CASIQGSGTEAFF.

There are many counts of this clonotype. V and J are TRBV12-3 or TRBV12-4 and TRBJ1-1; D is unclear. Trimming took 4 bases from V and 2 from J, leaving 8 bases between them. The CDR3 is 13 amino acids. The DNA for the CDR3 is TGTGCCAGCAGTTGGGGAGGAAACACTGAAGCTTTCTTT. It is translated as CASSWGGNTEAFF.